This T cell receptor beta chain came from a study of blood T cell repertoires in COVID-19. Study background: Collection of acute and convalescent COVID-19 samples took place in the United States, Italy and Spain.

Original methodology: Estimation of nucleated cell counts was performed using reference gene primer amplification. Generated by immunoSEQ multiplex PCR, the TCRdb table keeps only in-frame clones and is missing some. V and J calls and clone size are given by that table; D and trimming were obtained from the DNA. The repertoire has fewer than 300,000 clones, more than 75% of them found once; the top ten carry about 2.3%. V dropped 0 bases and J dropped 0; count of bases not matched to a gene: 8. Germline loops: CDR1 SGHAT, CDR2 FQNNGV. The CDR3 spans 17 residues. The source of this sequence is a woman between 35 and 50 years old with acute COVID-19. The V gene is TRBV11-2, the J gene TRBJ2-7; 7 positions match TRBD2. The sequenced material came from PBMCs or T cells enriched from blood (not recorded which). The CDR3 sequence: CASSLEGRGLGSYEQYF. The DNA of the CDR3 is TGTGCCAGCAGCTTAGAGGGGCGAGGACTAGGCTCCTACGAGCAGTACTTC.